This T cell receptor beta chain emerged from a study of CD8 T cells in ankylosing spondylitis. General study findings and limits: From matched ankylosing spondylitis synovial fluid, disease-linked clones were reportedly recovered at significantly enriched levels. Certain motif variants had earlier appeared in reactive arthritis synovial fluid and blood. A TCR beta motif made of 7 to 9 highly homologous variants seemed typical of ankylosing spondylitis blood.

The length of the CDR3 is 14 residues. The V end lost 2 bases, the J end lost 2 bases, and 9 bases lay between the germline ends. Germline V gene sequence: CDR1 SGHTA, CDR2 FQGNSA. Note on this clonotype: Antigen: not known.

The TCR beta libraries were generated through quantitative 5'-RACE incorporating molecular barcodes. TCRdb recomputed calls from the 5' RACE reads with MiXCR, one row per CDR3 protein. This table holds 45,000 to 60,000 distinct CDR3 sequences, 7.4% found once. The sequenced sample was blood, either unsorted or a sorted T cell fraction (not recorded which). The clonotype was recovered from a female donor with ankylosing spondylitis or in good health (not recorded which). J is TRBJ2-5 and V is TRBV7-2; no firm D call. The CDR3 DNA reads TGTGCCAGCAGCTTAAGTGGCAATCAAGAGACCCAGTACTTC. Amino acids: CASSLSGNQETQYF.